What follows are 17 T cell receptor beta chains derived from one specimen sequenced in a study of blood T cells in healthy people across ages. A sample-barcoded 5' primer and a J-beta primer mix were used in a second PCR of roughly 7 to 11 cycles. Each CDR3 protein is one row after TCRdb ran MiXCR on the 5' RACE reads. The profile shows some 690,000 distinct CDR3 sequences, about 20% of them singletons. Sequencing used blood. These receptors came from a man aged 70 or older in good health.

The chain carries TRBV7-6 and TRBJ2-1; 7 bases map to TRBD1. Trimming took 4 bases from V and 4 from J; bases not matched to a gene: 10. This CDR3 has 16 amino acids. Germline V gene data show CDR1 as SGHVS and CDR2 as FNYEAQ. CDR3 nucleotide sequence: TGTGCCAGCAGCTCACAGGGGAAGGGGTTTTACAATGAGCAGTTCTTC. It is translated as CASSSQGKGFYNEQFF.

V gene TRBV5-1 combines with J gene TRBJ2-3; 9 bases are shared with TRBD2. Per germline, CDR1 SGHRS and CDR2 YFSETQ. V was clipped by 4 bases and J by 0 bases; unmatched bases: 6. The CDR3 extends over 16 amino acids. CDR3 DNA: TGCGCCAGCAGCGTCGGACTAGCGAGTAGCACAGATACGCAGTATTTT. This encodes CASSVGLASSTDTQYF.

The rearrangement joins TRBV19 to TRBJ2-2; 11 nucleotides agree with TRBD2. The CDR3 runs to 15 residues. With 5 bases clipped from V and 6 bases from J, the junction kept 5 bases outside the gene matches. Germline lookup yields CDR1 LNHDA and CDR2 SQIVND (reference sequence). The CDR3 DNA reads as TGTGCCAGTAGTCCATATAGCGGGAGGGCCGGGGAGCTGTTTTTT. It encodes CASSPYSGRAGELFF.

This clonotype was observed many times. V gene TRBV5-1 combines with J gene TRBJ2-5, with D maybe TRBD1 (6 bases). The CDR3 contains 14 residues. From germline, CDR1 is SGHRS and CDR2 YFSETQ. Deletions cut 4 bases from V and 0 bases from J, with 10 bases between. CDR3 sequence: CASSRGDNQETQYF. In nucleotides, the CDR3 is TGCGCCAGCAGCAGAGGGGACAACCAAGAGACCCAGTACTTC.

The CDR3 nucleotides read TGTGCCAGCAGTTACGGCGTAGACGGAAACACCATATATTTT. It encodes CASSYGVDGNTIYF. The chain employs TRBV6-2 or TRBV6-3 and TRBJ1-3; D is unclear. Trimming stripped 2 bases from V and 4 bases from J, with 9 bases between. Germline V lookup: CDR1 MNHEY, CDR2 SVGEGT. The length of the CDR3 is 14 residues.

The chain recombines TRBV20-1 with TRBJ2-1, with TRBD2 matching over 10 bases. The V gene end was trimmed by 4 bases and the J gene end by 1 base; junction bases not matched to a gene: 1. The V gene's germline CDR1 is DFQATT and CDR2 SNEGSKA (reference sequence). The CDR3 contains 14 residues. The CDR3 DNA reads TGCAGTGCTACTAGCGGGAGATCCTACAATGAGCAGTTCTTC. It translates to CSATSGRSYNEQFF.

This rearrangement joins TRBV7-9 to TRBJ1-4; D gene unclear. V was trimmed by 2 bases and J by 16 bases, leaving 14 bases between them. The germline gives CDR1 SEHNR, CDR2 FQNEAQ (reference sequence). The CDR3 spans 12 residues. The CDR3 loop is CASSLLGGVPFF. In DNA, the CDR3 is TGTGCCAGCAGCTTACTGGGAGGTGTTCCGTTTTTT.

This clonotype was recorded a few times. The chain uses TRBV7-9 and TRBJ2-5; D unclear. The last part of the DNA fits TRBJ2-7 better; the J call may be wrong. The germline V gene has CDR1 SEHNR and CDR2 FQNEAQ (reference sequence). The CDR3 extends over 15 amino acids. The CDR3 coding sequence is TGTGCCAGCAGCGAACTGAAAAGTGCGCGGTACGAGCAGTACTTC. This translates into CASSELKSARYEQYF.

This clonotype showed up just once. The chain recombines TRBV30 with TRBJ1-5, with D perhaps TRBD1 (5 bases). CDR3 size: 12 residues. Germline CDR1 and CDR2: GTSNPN and SVGIG (reference sequence). The V and J ends lost 8 bases and 6 bases respectively, with 14 bases between them. CDR3 sequence: CALARGGQPQHF. CDR3 nucleotides: TGTGCCCTCGCGAGGGGAGGTCAGCCCCAGCATTTT. Full variable domain (outside the CDR3, taken from reference TRBV30 and TRBJ1-5): SQTIHQWPATLVQPVGSPLSLECTVEGTSNPNLYWYRQAAGRGLQLLFYSVGIGQISSEVPQNLSASRPQDRQFILSSKKLLLSDSGFYLCALARGGQPQHFGDGTRLSIL.

Here the CDR3 DNA reads TGTGCCAGCAGTTTATCCACCGGGACAGGCCAAGAGACCCAGTACTTC. Its protein is CASSLSTGTGQETQYF. The chain carries TRBV27 and TRBJ2-5, with 8 bases that match TRBD1. The CDR3 is 16 residues long. Per germline, CDR1 MNHEY and CDR2 SMNVEV (reference sequence). J lost 1 base, V lost 0 bases, and 4 bases had no gene match.

This clonotype was counted ten times or more. The V and J genes are TRBV7-2 and TRBJ2-5, with 13 bases that match TRBD2. Losses at the gene ends were 0 bases for V and 3 bases for J; bases not matched to a gene: 4. The germline V gene encodes CDR1 SGHTA and CDR2 FQGNSA. The length of the CDR3 is 17 residues. The CDR3 DNA reads as TGTGCCAGCAGCTTAGCTTTGGGACTAGCGGGGAAAGAGACCCAGTACTTC. Its protein is CASSLALGLAGKETQYF. The whole variable domain, remainder taken from reference TRBV7-2 and TRBJ2-5, is GAGVSQSPSNKVTEKGKDVELRCDPISGHTALYWYRQSLGQGLEFLIYFQGNSAPDKSGLPSDRFSAERTGGSVSTLTIQRTQQEDSAVYLCASSLALGLAGKETQYFGPGTRLLVL.

The chain recombines TRBV2 with TRBJ2-7; TRBD1 aligns across 8 bases. J was trimmed by 6 bases and V by 6 bases; bases with no gene match: 4. CDR3 length: 12 amino acids. Germline V CDR1 and CDR2: SNHLY, FYNNEI. The CDR3 spells CASSQDRGEQYV. As DNA, the CDR3 is TGTGCCAGCAGCCAAGACAGGGGCGAGCAGTACGTC.

V gene TRBV19 combines with J gene TRBJ2-2, with 12 positions matching TRBD2. V was pared by 9 bases and J by 7 bases, with 6 bases of the junction left unmatched. The CDR3 runs 14 residues. CDR1 and CDR2 (germline): LNHDA, SQIVND (reference sequence). CDR3 sequence (DNA): TGTGCCAGCGGACTAGCGGGGTTCGGCGGGGAGCTGTTTTTT. As protein: CASGLAGFGGELFF.

This clonotype was seen more than once but under ten times. This chain links TRBV4-3 with TRBJ2-5; 7 nucleotides align to TRBD2. Matching the DNA end better, TRBJ2-1 makes the J call doubtful. This CDR3 is built from 15 residues. Germline loops: CDR1 LGHNA, CDR2 YSLEER. This chain's CDR3 is CASSTGTTTPNEQFF. In nucleotides, the CDR3 is TGCGCCAGCAGCACTGGGACTACAACTCCCAATGAGCAGTTCTTC.

This clonotype was seen a few times. The chain combines TRBV6-1 with TRBJ2-3, with D maybe TRBD2 (5 bases). The V and J ends lost 2 bases and 7 bases respectively, with 16 bases between them. Germline CDR1 is MNHNS and CDR2 is SASEGT. CDR3 length: 15 amino acids. This CDR3 is CASSELSAERYTQYF. The DNA for the CDR3 is TGTGCCAGCAGTGAACTTAGCGCGGAAAGGTATACGCAGTATTTT.

This clonotype has just a few counts. The rearrangement links TRBV20-1 to TRBJ2-2, with 10 bases lining up with TRBD2. Trimming at V came to 6 bases and at J to 3 bases, leaving 7 bases not matched to a gene. Germline lookup yields CDR1 DFQATT and CDR2 SNEGSKA (reference sequence). This CDR3 has 15 residues. This CDR3 is CSADSGGDHTGELFF. The CDR3 DNA sequence: TGCAGTGCCGACAGCGGGGGGGACCACACCGGGGAGCTGTTTTTT.

The chain has TRBV2 and TRBJ1-4; D is perhaps TRBD1 (6 bases). The V end was cut by 6 bases, the J end by 4 bases, with 12 bases between. Germline V CDR1 and CDR2: SNHLY, FYNNEI. The CDR3 extends over 14 amino acids. The CDR3 reads CASRVDSNNEKLFF. Here the CDR3 DNA reads TGTGCCAGCAGGGTGGACAGTAATAATGAAAAACTGTTTTTT. The full variable domain, rest sourced from reference TRBV2 and TRBJ1-4, is EPEVTQTPSHQVTQMGQEVILRCVPISNHLYFYWYRQILGQKVEFLVSFYNNEISEKSEIFDDQFSVERPDGSNFTLKIRSTKLEDSAMYFCASRVDSNNEKLFFGSGTQLSVL.